The present entry profiles one T cell receptor beta chain with its context. Its antigen is as yet unknown. This sample also contains other DNA sequences that code for the same CDR3. All donors were Caucasian adults living in Nashville, Tennessee. Sequenced by immunoSEQ multiplex PCR; TCRdb stores in-frame clones only, minus some. The sample includes approximately 1,000,000 clones, around 78% seen only once; the top ten take approximately 0.52%. The V and J ends lost 7 bases and 6 bases respectively, with 11 bases between them. The CDR3 runs 11 residues. Germline V lookup: CDR1 SQVTM, CDR2 ANQGSEA. The data were obtained in a study of shared clonotypes between healthy human individuals. Notes on the study in general: Enrolling few donors narrowed the genetic and exposure-history diversity that was represented.

The receptor was derived from a man younger than 30 in good health. Some clones in this sample may be carry-over from other donors' samples. The gene calls are TRBV29-1 and TRBJ2-3; unclear D gene. Sequenced sample: memory CD4+ T cells from PBMCs. The subset was: CD45RA-negative fraction. CDR3 in DNA: TGCAGCGGGCGACTTACGGATACGCAGTATTTT. Residues: CSGRLTDTQYF.